What follows is one T cell receptor beta chain and its context. What it binds is not known. The data originate from a study of cytomegalovirus exposure and HLA in healthy donors. Overall study findings and caveats: Cytomegalovirus-associated status was assigned to about 180 TCR beta chains.

With 6 bases removed from V and 3 bases from J, the gap between germline ends came to 12 bases. CDR1 is LGHNT, CDR2 FRNRAP, per germline. The CDR3 consists of 14 residues. Primers: 60 Vbeta forward and 13 Jbeta reverse. The method was immunoSEQ multiplex PCR; TCRdb's version includes in-frame clones alone and lacks a portion of them. The table has about 110,000 clones, roughly four fifths seen once. This TCR was sampled from a man aged 55-75 years in good health and CMV-seronegative. Sequences were obtained from PBMCs. The chain joins TRBV12-5 to TRBJ2-1; no definite D call. The CDR3 DNA follows: TGTGCTAGTGGCCACGCGTCCCTCTACAATGAGCAGTTCTTC. Protein product: CASGHASLYNEQFF.